Below, 18 T cell receptor beta chains from the same sample are listed, as sequenced in a study of early T cells in non-severe SARS-CoV-2 infection. MiXCR, applied by TCRdb to the 5' RACE reads, yields one record per CDR3 protein. The sample has tens of thousands of distinct CDR3 sequences; around 9% are singletons. Material: whole blood. The receptor source for this set is an adult who was a healthcare worker with PCR-confirmed SARS-CoV-2 infection or an uninfected control (not recorded which).

Only a few counts were recorded for this clonotype. The V gene is TRBV30, the J gene TRBJ2-7; maybe TRBD1 (5 bases). The CDR3 contains 15 residues. Germline V lookup: CDR1 GTSNPN, CDR2 SVGIG (reference sequence). Trimming took off 3 bases at V and 1 base at J, with 16 bases between the two ends. The CDR3 DNA reads TGTGCCTGGAGCGAACCCCACAGGATTTCCTACGAGCAGTACTTC. Amino acid sequence: CAWSEPHRISYEQYF.

The chain carries TRBV15 and TRBJ2-5, with TRBD1 identical over 8 bases. Germline V CDR1 and CDR2: LNHNV, YYDKDF (reference sequence). The CDR3 totals 14 residues. Germline trimming cut 3 bases from V and 8 bases from J; bases unmatched to any gene: 8. The DNA for the CDR3 is TGTGCCACCAGCAGTTCGACAGGGGTTCGTACCCAGTACTTC. This sequence encodes CATSSSTGVRTQYF.

This clonotype was seen repeatedly, ten times or more. The genes are TRBV6-2 or TRBV6-3 and TRBJ2-6; no clear D gene. V was trimmed by 0 bases and J by 3 bases, leaving 6 bases between them. Germline loops: CDR1 MNHEY, CDR2 SVGEGT. This CDR3 has 15 residues. CDR3: CASSYSGNGANVLTF. For the CDR3, the DNA is TGTGCCAGCAGTTACTCGGGAAATGGGGCCAACGTCCTGACTTTC.

This clonotype was observed a few times. The V and J genes are TRBV6-5 and TRBJ1-2; a possible D gene is TRBD1 (6 bases). V was trimmed by 2 bases and J by 4 bases, leaving 14 bases between them. This CDR3 comprises 15 residues. From germline, CDR1 is MNHEY and CDR2 SVGAGI. This CDR3 reads CASSYASGAGYGYTF. The CDR3 nucleotides read TGTGCCAGCAGTTACGCCTCAGGGGCTGGCTATGGCTACACCTTC.

This clonotype was counted between two and nine times. The V and J genes are TRBV9 and TRBJ1-1; no firm D call. From germline, CDR1 is SGDLS and CDR2 YYNGEE. Trimming removed 4 bases from V and 4 bases from J, with 17 bases in between. The length of the CDR3 is 15 residues. Written as DNA, the CDR3 is TGTGCCAGCAGCCCCCGGGCCCTGTCGGGCACTGAAGCTTTCTTT. This gives the protein CASSPRALSGTEAFF.

The chain uses TRBV2 and TRBJ1-5; D unclear. This CDR3 contains 13 residues. Trimming pared 4 bases from V and 7 bases from J, leaving 11 bases between. Germline V lookup: CDR1 SNHLY, CDR2 FYNNEI. The CDR3 reads CASSVWGQQPQHF. The DNA for the CDR3 is TGTGCCAGCAGTGTATGGGGTCAGCAGCCCCAGCATTTT.

This clonotype is a singleton in its sample. V usage is TRBV7-9 and J usage is TRBJ2-7; no clear D. The CDR3 consists of 13 residues. With 4 bases removed from V and 3 bases from J, the gap between germline ends came to 10 bases. From germline, CDR1 is SEHNR and CDR2 FQNEAQ (reference sequence). The CDR3 DNA sequence: TGTGCCAGCAGCTCGGCACCCCGCTACGAGCAGTACTTC. It codes for CASSSAPRYEQYF.

This clonotype was recorded a few times. The J gene is TRBJ1-3, the V gene TRBV7-8, with TRBD1 matching 7 bases. V trimming: 3 bases; J trimming: 0 bases; junction bases outside the gene matches: 8. There are 17 residues in the CDR3. The germline V gene has CDR1 SGHVS and CDR2 FQNEAQ. CDR3 DNA sequence: TGTGCCAGCAGCTTGAACAGGGGATTCGTCTCTGGAAACACCATATATTTT. Translation: CASSLNRGFVSGNTIYF.

This clonotype occurred many times. This chain connects TRBV24-1 to TRBJ1-3; no clear D gene. Germline CDR1 and CDR2: KGHDR and SFDVKD. Trimming left V 4 bases short and J 0 bases short, with 9 bases between. This CDR3 is built from 15 residues. This chain's CDR3 is CATSDEGSSGNTIYF. Written as DNA, the CDR3 is TGTGCCACCAGTGACGAAGGGTCCTCTGGAAACACCATATATTTT.

The J gene is TRBJ2-2, the V gene TRBV29-1; D unresolved. V lost 7 bases and J lost 7, with 16 bases in between. The CDR3 consists of 13 residues. The germline V gene encodes CDR1 SQVTM and CDR2 ANQGSEA. The chain's CDR3 is CSAREGSSGELFF. CDR3 sequence (DNA): TGCAGCGCTCGCGAAGGATCGAGCGGGGAGCTGTTTTTT.

This clonotype was recorded at least ten times. The V and J genes are TRBV9 and TRBJ1-1, with D possibly matching TRBD1 (6 bases). The V gene lost 3 bases and the J gene lost 6 bases, with 12 bases spanning the gap. Germline CDR1 reads SGDLS; CDR2 reads YYNGEE. This CDR3 comprises 13 residues. As DNA, the CDR3 is TGTGCCAGCAGCGAACACCCAGGGGCTGAAGCTTTCTTT. Translating it yields CASSEHPGAEAFF.

This clonotype has at least ten counts. The rearrangement joins TRBV6-2 or TRBV6-3 to TRBJ1-5; no clear D. Trimming shortened V by 2 bases and J by 9 bases, and 8 bases separated the two germline ends. Germline-derived CDR1 and CDR2 are MNHEY and SVGEGT. The CDR3 length is 12 residues. CDR3 in amino acids: CASSYTSGPQHF. CDR3 nucleotide sequence: TGTGCCAGCAGTTACACCTCCGGGCCCCAGCATTTT.

The rearrangement joins TRBV4-1 to TRBJ2-3; TRBD1 matches 8 bases. There are 12 residues in the CDR3. After removal of 4 bases from V and 10 bases from J, the junction contained 4 bases not matched to a gene. Per germline, CDR1 MGHRA and CDR2 YSYEKL. CDR3 region: CASSRGTGPQYF. In DNA, the CDR3 is TGCGCCAGCAGCCGGGGGACAGGCCCGCAGTATTTT.

The chain uses TRBV13 and TRBJ2-3, with TRBD2 identical over 10 bases. Trimming at V came to 2 bases and at J to 1 base, leaving 9 bases not matched to a gene. Germline values: CDR1 PRHDT, CDR2 FYEKMQ (reference sequence). The CDR3 is 18 amino acids. The CDR3: CASSLQGAGGVRTDTQYF. CDR3 nucleotide sequence: TGTGCCAGCAGCTTACAGGGAGCGGGAGGGGTGCGCACAGATACGCAGTATTTT.

V usage is TRBV28 and J usage is TRBJ1-4, with D perhaps matching TRBD1 (6 bases). Germline V gene lookup returns CDR1 MDHEN and CDR2 SYDVKM. V lost 8 bases and J 1 base, leaving 11 bases between the germline ends. This CDR3 spans 14 amino acids. The CDR3 DNA reads TGTGCCAGCCGGAGAGGGGGAACTAATGAAAAACTGTTTTTT. It translates to CASRRGGTNEKLFF.

This clonotype was picked up many times. This chain links TRBV6-6 with TRBJ1-5, with a tentative D call TRBD1 (6 bases). Germline CDR1 MNHNY, CDR2 SVGAGI (reference sequence). V lost 0 bases, J lost 0 bases, and 12 bases lay in between. There are 17 residues in the CDR3. The CDR3 here is CASSYSGQINSNQPQHF. The CDR3 nucleotides are TGTGCCAGCAGTTACTCCGGACAGATCAATAGCAATCAGCCCCAGCATTTT.

This sequence joins TRBV28 and TRBJ2-5, with a weak D call TRBD1 (5 bases). The CDR3 is 15 amino acids. V dropped 2 bases and J dropped 0 bases, with 10 bases sitting between them. Germline CDR1 MDHEN, CDR2 SYDVKM. Written as DNA, the CDR3 is TGTGCCAGCAGTTTAGGGGCGGCGTACCAAGAGACCCAGTACTTC. Its translation: CASSLGAAYQETQYF.

This clonotype was recorded at least ten times. The chain links TRBV5-4 to TRBJ2-7; 9 bases agree with TRBD2. This CDR3 has 16 residues. The J segment lost 3 bases and the V segment lost 0 bases, leaving 7 bases of the junction unmatched. CDR1 SGHNT and CDR2 YYREEE come from the germline V gene (reference sequence). The chain's CDR3 is CASSLVAPSGNYEQYF. CDR3 coding DNA: TGTGCCAGCAGCTTGGTGGCGCCTAGCGGGAACTACGAGCAGTACTTC.